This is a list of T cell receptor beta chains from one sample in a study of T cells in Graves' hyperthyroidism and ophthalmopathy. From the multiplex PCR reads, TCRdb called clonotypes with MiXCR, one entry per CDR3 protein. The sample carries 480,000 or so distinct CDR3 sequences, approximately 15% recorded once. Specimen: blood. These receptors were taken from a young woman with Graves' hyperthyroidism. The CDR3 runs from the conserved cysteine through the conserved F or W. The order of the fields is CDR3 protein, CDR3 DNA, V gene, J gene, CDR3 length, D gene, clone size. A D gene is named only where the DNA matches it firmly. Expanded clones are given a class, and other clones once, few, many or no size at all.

CDR3: CSARLANTDTQYF
DNA: TGCAGTGCTAGACTAGCAAACACAGATACGCAGTATTTT
V: TRBV20-1
J: TRBJ2-3
length: 13
D: .
size: .

CDR3: CASRTFAEAFF
DNA: TGTGCCAGCAGGACCTTCGCTGAAGCTTTCTTT
V: TRBV25-1
J: TRBJ1-1
length: 11
D: .
size: .

CDR3: CASSQGGFRDRNEQFF
DNA: TGTGCCAGCAGCCAAGGAGGCTTTCGGGACCGCAATGAGCAGTTCTTC
V: TRBV3-1
J: TRBJ2-1
length: 16
D: .
size: many

CDR3: CASRRTAYTEAFF
DNA: TGTGCCAGCAGGAGGACAGCGTACACTGAAGCTTTCTTT
V: TRBV2
J: TRBJ1-1
length: 13
D: .
size: many

CDR3: CASSLILMNTEAFF
DNA: TGTGCCAGCAGCTTAATTCTTATGAACACTGAAGCTTTCTTT
V: TRBV7-8
J: TRBJ1-1
length: 14
D: .
size: many

CDR3: CAWSVRQDNSYGYTF
DNA: TGTGCCTGGAGTGTACGGCAGGATAATAGCTATGGCTACACCTTC
V: TRBV30
J: TRBJ1-2
length: 15
D: .
size: many

CDR3: CSARDNNGVYNEQFF
DNA: TGCAGTGCTAGAGATAATAACGGGGTTTACAATGAGCAGTTCTTC
V: TRBV20-1
J: TRBJ2-1
length: 15
D: .
size: many

CDR3: CASTSFESRDYEQYF
DNA: TGTGCCAGCACCTCATTTGAGTCGCGGGACTACGAGCAGTACTTC
V: TRBV27
J: TRBJ2-7
length: 15
D: .
size: .

CDR3: CASSQATLDEAFF
DNA: TGTGCCAGCAGCCAAGCCACCCTAGATGAAGCTTTCTTT
V: TRBV7-9
J: TRBJ1-1
length: 13
D: .
size: many

CDR3: CATSDSLIDEQFF
DNA: TGTGCCACCAGTGATTCCCTTATCGATGAGCAGTTCTTC
V: TRBV24-1
J: TRBJ2-1
length: 13
D: .
size: .

CDR3: CASSFTPPQTNTGELFF
DNA: TGCGCCAGCAGCTTTACCCCGCCACAGACGAACACCGGGGAGCTGTTTTTT
V: TRBV5-1
J: TRBJ2-2
length: 17
D: .
size: many

CDR3: CASQDRKGQYF
DNA: TGCGCCAGCCAAGACAGGAAGGGGCAGTACTTC
V: TRBV5-1
J: TRBJ2-7
length: 11
D: .
size: few

CDR3: CASSLVPYEQYF
DNA: TGTGCCAGCAGCTTAGTCCCTTACGAGCAGTACTTC
V: TRBV7-9
J: TRBJ2-7
length: 12
D: .
size: many

CDR3: CAILTSGMTGELFF
DNA: TGTGCCATCCTGACTAGCGGGATGACGGGGGAGCTGTTTTTT
V: TRBV28
J: TRBJ2-2
length: 14
D: TRBD2
size: few

CDR3: CASRTGGRTEAFF
DNA: TGTGCCAGCAGGACAGGGGGCCGCACTGAAGCTTTCTTT
V: TRBV12-3/TRBV12-4
J: TRBJ1-1
length: 13
D: TRBD1
size: many

CDR3: CSVDRYQETQYF
DNA: TGCAGCGTGGACAGGTACCAAGAGACCCAGTACTTC
V: TRBV29-1
J: TRBJ2-5
length: 12
D: TRBD1
size: .

CDR3: CAIREKGANSPLHF
DNA: TGTGCCATCAGGGAGAAGGGGGCCAATTCACCCCTCCACTTT
V: TRBV10-3
J: TRBJ1-6
length: 14
D: TRBD1
size: .

CDR3: CASGASGANVLTF
DNA: TGCGCCAGCGGGGCCTCCGGGGCCAACGTCCTGACTTTC
V: TRBV5-1
J: TRBJ2-6
length: 13
D: .
size: many

CDR3: CASSIPGQRTYNEQFF
DNA: TGTGCCAGCAGCATCCCGGGACAGAGAACCTACAATGAGCAGTTCTTC
V: TRBV11-2
J: TRBJ2-1
length: 16
D: TRBD1
size: many

CDR3: CASDNQETQYF
DNA: TGTGCCAGCGACAATCAAGAGACCCAGTACTTC
V: TRBV2
J: TRBJ2-5
length: 11
D: .
size: many

CDR3: CASSLTTDTQYF
DNA: TGCGCCAGCAGCCTGACCACAGATACGCAGTATTTT
V: TRBV5-1
J: TRBJ2-3
length: 12
D: .
size: many

CDR3: CAWSPGRGGYTF
DNA: TGTGCCTGGAGTCCGGGGAGGGGAGGCTACACCTTC
V: TRBV30
J: TRBJ1-2
length: 12
D: .
size: .

CDR3: CASSPPNNMNTEAFF
DNA: TGTGCCAGCAGTCCCCCGAACAACATGAACACTGAAGCTTTCTTT
V: TRBV27
J: TRBJ1-1
length: 15
D: .
size: many

CDR3: CASSEQSLQNQPQHF
DNA: TGTGCCAGCAGTGAGCAGAGCCTCCAGAATCAGCCCCAGCATTTT
V: TRBV6-1
J: TRBJ1-5
length: 15
D: .
size: many

CDR3: CSAVISGANVLTF
DNA: TGCAGTGCGGTAATCTCTGGGGCCAACGTCCTGACTTTC
V: TRBV20-1
J: TRBJ2-6
length: 13
D: .
size: few

CDR3: CASSFTGFRSNQPQHF
DNA: TGTGCCAGCAGTTTCACAGGCTTCCGTAGCAATCAGCCCCAGCATTTT
V: TRBV12-3/TRBV12-4
J: TRBJ1-5
length: 16
D: .
size: many

CDR3: CASRQGADEQYF
DNA: TGTGCCAGCAGACAGGGGGCGGATGAGCAGTACTTC
V: TRBV12-3/TRBV12-4
J: TRBJ2-7
length: 12
D: TRBD1
size: .

CDR3: CASRPGLAGSYNEQFF
DNA: TGTGCCAGCAGGCCGGGACTAGCGGGCTCCTACAATGAGCAGTTCTTC
V: TRBV7-3
J: TRBJ2-1
length: 16
D: TRBD2
size: few

CDR3: CATSRRIGQGMDGYTF
DNA: TGTGCCACCAGCAGAAGAATCGGACAGGGGATGGATGGCTACACCTTC
V: TRBV15
J: TRBJ1-2
length: 16
D: TRBD1
size: .

CDR3: CATSDRTSDDEQFF
DNA: TGTGCCACCAGTGATCGGACTAGCGACGATGAGCAGTTCTTC
V: TRBV24-1
J: TRBJ2-1
length: 14
D: TRBD2
size: few

CDR3: CASSFRDRDDYGYTF
DNA: TGTGCCAGCAGCTTTCGAGACAGAGATGACTATGGCTACACCTTC
V: TRBV7-9
J: TRBJ1-2
length: 15
D: .
size: .

CDR3: CASSEGNTQYF
DNA: TGCGCCAGCAGTGAGGGCAATACGCAGTATTTT
V: TRBV10-2
J: TRBJ2-3
length: 11
D: .
size: .

CDR3: CATGDNYGYTF
DNA: TGTGCCACCGGTGATAACTATGGCTACACCTTC
V: TRBV24-1
J: TRBJ1-2
length: 11
D: .
size: few

CDR3: CASSPLSGSRYNEQFF
DNA: TGTGCCAGCAGCCCCCTTAGCGGGAGCCGATACAATGAGCAGTTCTTC
V: TRBV11-2
J: TRBJ2-1
length: 16
D: TRBD2
size: many

CDR3: CASSETGGYIQYF
DNA: TGCGCCAGCAGTGAGACAGGGGGCTACATTCAGTACTTC
V: TRBV10-2
J: TRBJ2-4
length: 13
D: TRBD1
size: .

CDR3: CSVEDQGSGSDEQFF
DNA: TGCAGCGTTGAAGATCAAGGTAGCGGGAGCGATGAGCAGTTCTTC
V: TRBV29-1
J: TRBJ2-1
length: 15
D: TRBD2
size: many

CDR3: CASSYSDRTGHGYTF
DNA: TGTGCCAGCAGTTACTCAGACAGGACAGGGCATGGCTACACCTTC
V: TRBV6-5
J: TRBJ1-2
length: 15
D: TRBD1
size: many

CDR3: CASRPGPEDPDTQYF
DNA: TGCGCCAGCAGACCGGGACCAGAGGATCCAGATACGCAGTATTTT
V: TRBV5-1
J: TRBJ2-3
length: 15
D: .
size: .

CDR3: CASSDYMGLVDSPLHF
DNA: TGTGCCAGCAGTGACTATATGGGGCTCGTGGATTCACCCCTCCACTTT
V: TRBV2
J: TRBJ1-6
length: 16
D: .
size: many

CDR3: CASSHDTKDMNTGELFF
DNA: TGCGCCAGCAGCCATGATACAAAGGACATGAACACCGGGGAGCTGTTTTTT
V: TRBV4-1
J: TRBJ2-2
length: 17
D: .
size: .

CDR3: CASSPKERRGETQYF
DNA: TGTGCCAGCTCACCAAAGGAACGCCGGGGGGAGACCCAGTACTTC
V: TRBV18
J: TRBJ2-5
length: 15
D: .
size: many

CDR3: CASSLDRTGASYGYTF
DNA: TGTGCCAGCAGCTTAGACAGGACAGGTGCAAGCTATGGCTACACCTTC
V: TRBV11-2
J: TRBJ1-2
length: 16
D: TRBD1
size: many

CDR3: CASSASGNMNTEAFF
DNA: TGTGCCAGCAGCGCCTCAGGGAACATGAACACTGAAGCTTTCTTT
V: TRBV9
J: TRBJ1-1
length: 15
D: .
size: many

CDR3: CSVPGPRGAYGYTF
DNA: TGCAGCGTCCCCGGCCCCCGGGGGGCCTATGGCTACACCTTC
V: TRBV29-1
J: TRBJ1-2
length: 14
D: .
size: few

CDR3: CASSLSRVGYTF
DNA: TGCGCCAGCAGCCTATCGAGGGTAGGCTACACCTTC
V: TRBV5-1
J: TRBJ1-2
length: 12
D: .
size: many

CDR3: CASSLFLPFPGPSHTSTDTQYF
DNA: TGTGCCAGCAGTTTATTCTTGCCGTTCCCCGGCCCCTCGCATACTAGCACAGATACGCAGTATTTT
V: TRBV27
J: TRBJ2-3
length: 22
D: .
size: .

CDR3: CASSRGVLGNAYEQYF
DNA: TGTGCCAGCAGCCGCGGTGTTTTGGGAAACGCCTACGAGCAGTACTTC
V: TRBV3-1
J: TRBJ2-7
length: 16
D: .
size: many

CDR3: CASSPKGSSYEQYF
DNA: TGTGCCAGCAGCCCAAAGGGGAGCTCCTACGAGCAGTACTTC
V: TRBV7-3
J: TRBJ2-7
length: 14
D: .
size: many

CDR3: CASSRDGRSNQPQHF
DNA: TGTGCCAGCAGCCGTGACGGTCGTAGCAATCAGCCCCAGCATTTT
V: TRBV11-2
J: TRBJ1-5
length: 15
D: .
size: many

CDR3: CASSPGGLITDTQYF
DNA: TGTGCCAGCTCACCAGGAGGACTAATCACAGATACGCAGTATTTT
V: TRBV18
J: TRBJ2-3
length: 15
D: .
size: many

CDR3: CASSVRGGMTSGRHQSTQYF
DNA: TGTGCCAGCAGCGTACGGGGCGGGATGACTAGCGGGAGGCACCAATCGACCCAGTACTTC
V: TRBV9
J: TRBJ2-5
length: 20
D: TRBD2
size: many

CDR3: CASSFPGDVTGELFF
DNA: TGTGCCAGCAGCTTTCCAGGGGATGTGACCGGGGAGCTGTTTTTT
V: TRBV11-2
J: TRBJ2-2
length: 15
D: .
size: few

CDR3: CASREWEGNYEQYF
DNA: TGTGCCAGCAGGGAGTGGGAGGGCAACTACGAGCAGTACTTC
V: TRBV7-6
J: TRBJ2-7
length: 14
D: TRBD2
size: many

CDR3: CASSTLGGLGDTQYF
DNA: TGTGCCAGCAGCACCCTTGGGGGGTTGGGGGATACGCAGTATTTT
V: TRBV11-3
J: TRBJ2-3
length: 15
D: .
size: many

CDR3: CASSPGQGATYTEAFF
DNA: TGTGCCAGCAGCCCCGGACAGGGGGCGACGTACACTGAAGCTTTCTTT
V: TRBV5-6
J: TRBJ1-1
length: 16
D: TRBD1
size: many